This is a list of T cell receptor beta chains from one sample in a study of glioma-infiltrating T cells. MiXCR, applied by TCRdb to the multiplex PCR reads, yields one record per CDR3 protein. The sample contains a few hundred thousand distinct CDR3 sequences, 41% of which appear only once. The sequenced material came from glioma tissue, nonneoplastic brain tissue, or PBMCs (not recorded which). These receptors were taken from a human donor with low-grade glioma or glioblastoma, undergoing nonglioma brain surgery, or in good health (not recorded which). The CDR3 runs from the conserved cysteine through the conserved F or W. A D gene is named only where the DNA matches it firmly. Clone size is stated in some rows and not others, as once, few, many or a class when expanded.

cdr3_aa: CASSFMPGVDYGYTF
cdr3_nt: TGTGCCAGCAGCTTTATGCCAGGGGTGGACTATGGCTACACCTTC
j_call: TRBJ1-2
d_call: -
clone_size: few
v_call: TRBV7-2

cdr3_aa: CSVRDRVGTEAFF
cdr3_nt: TGCAGTGTTAGGGACAGGGTAGGAACTGAAGCTTTCTTT
j_call: TRBJ1-1
d_call: TRBD1
clone_size: -
v_call: TRBV20-1

cdr3_aa: CATGLGRGETQYF
cdr3_nt: TGTGCCACTGGACTGGGTCGAGGGGAGACCCAGTACTTC
j_call: TRBJ2-5
d_call: -
clone_size: -
v_call: TRBV19

cdr3_aa: CASSPGLAVRETQYF
cdr3_nt: TGTGCCAGCAGTCCGGGACTAGCCGTCAGGGAGACCCAGTACTTC
j_call: TRBJ2-5
d_call: TRBD2
clone_size: few
v_call: TRBV28

cdr3_aa: CASSFAGGPTEAFF
cdr3_nt: TGTGCCAGCAGTTTTGCAGGGGGCCCCACTGAAGCTTTCTTT
j_call: TRBJ1-1
d_call: TRBD1
clone_size: many
v_call: TRBV6-1

cdr3_aa: CASSYFDSYEQYF
cdr3_nt: TGTGCCAGCAGTTACTTTGACTCCTACGAGCAGTACTTC
j_call: TRBJ2-7
d_call: -
clone_size: -
v_call: TRBV6-5

cdr3_aa: CASSEGQGRGYEETGGLFF
cdr3_nt: TGTGCCAGCAGTGAGGGACAGGGAAGGGGTTATGAAGAAACCGGGGGGCTGTTTTTT
j_call: TRBJ2-2
d_call: TRBD1
clone_size: -
v_call: TRBV27

cdr3_aa: CASSEVPQTQYF
cdr3_nt: TGTGCCAGCAGTGAAGTCCCCCAGACCCAGTACTTC
j_call: TRBJ2-5
d_call: -
clone_size: -
v_call: TRBV2

cdr3_aa: CASRLGWETQYF
cdr3_nt: TGTGCCAGCAGGCTTGGTTGGGAGACCCAGTACTTC
j_call: TRBJ2-5
d_call: -
clone_size: -
v_call: TRBV12-3/TRBV12-4

cdr3_aa: CASSLGLNSVQYF
cdr3_nt: TGTGCCAGCAGTTTAGGCCTCAACAGTGTGCAGTACTTC
j_call: TRBJ2-7
d_call: -
clone_size: -
v_call: TRBV27

cdr3_aa: CASSQDRPPYQETQYF
cdr3_nt: TGCGCCAGCAGCCAAGATCGCCCCCCGTACCAAGAGACCCAGTACTTC
j_call: TRBJ2-5
d_call: -
clone_size: -
v_call: TRBV4-3

cdr3_aa: CASRPRQAPNYGYTF
cdr3_nt: TGTGCCAGCAGACCCCGCCAAGCCCCTAACTATGGCTACACCTTC
j_call: TRBJ1-2
d_call: -
clone_size: many
v_call: TRBV6-1

cdr3_aa: CASSVRGVGSYNEQFF
cdr3_nt: TGTGCCAGCAGCGTCCGGGGGGTTGGCTCCTACAATGAGCAGTTCTTC
j_call: TRBJ2-1
d_call: TRBD2
clone_size: -
v_call: TRBV14

cdr3_aa: CASSRDNGNSPLHF
cdr3_nt: TGTGCCAGCAGCCGAGACAATGGGAATTCACCCCTCCACTTT
j_call: TRBJ1-6
d_call: -
clone_size: many
v_call: TRBV6-1

cdr3_aa: CASSLRGRYGLSSGNTIYF
cdr3_nt: TGTGCCAGCAGTTTGAGGGGGCGCTACGGTTTGAGCTCTGGAAACACCATATATTTT
j_call: TRBJ1-3
d_call: TRBD1
clone_size: -
v_call: TRBV28

cdr3_aa: CASGPMRSGYNSPLHF
cdr3_nt: TGTGCTAGCGGCCCCATGCGATCCGGTTATAATTCACCCCTCCACTTT
j_call: TRBJ1-6
d_call: -
clone_size: -
v_call: TRBV7-6

cdr3_aa: CASSPTALTTEAFF
cdr3_nt: TGTGCCAGCAGTCCGACAGCCTTGACTACTGAAGCTTTCTTT
j_call: TRBJ1-1
d_call: -
clone_size: -
v_call: TRBV6-1

cdr3_aa: CSARAASRTADGNQPQHF
cdr3_nt: TGCAGTGCTAGAGCTGCGTCCAGGACAGCGGATGGCAATCAGCCCCAGCATTTT
j_call: TRBJ1-5
d_call: -
clone_size: -
v_call: TRBV20-1

cdr3_aa: CASSYGVSSYNEQFF
cdr3_nt: TGTGCCAGCAGTTACGGGGTCAGCTCCTACAATGAGCAGTTCTTC
j_call: TRBJ2-1
d_call: -
clone_size: -
v_call: TRBV6-6

cdr3_aa: CSCGTLNTGELFF
cdr3_nt: TGCAGTTGCGGGACACTGAACACCGGGGAGCTGTTTTTT
j_call: TRBJ2-2
d_call: -
clone_size: -
v_call: TRBV29-1

cdr3_aa: CASTRDTSSTDTQYF
cdr3_nt: TGTGCCAGCACCCGGGACACATCTAGCACAGATACGCAGTATTTT
j_call: TRBJ2-3
d_call: -
clone_size: -
v_call: TRBV2

cdr3_aa: CASSSGLGLYGYTF
cdr3_nt: TGTGCCAGCAGTTCGGGTCTGGGGCTCTATGGCTACACCTTC
j_call: TRBJ1-2
d_call: -
clone_size: few
v_call: TRBV28

cdr3_aa: CASSLKPYSYNEQFF
cdr3_nt: TGTGCCAGCAGTTTAAAGCCGTACTCCTACAATGAGCAGTTCTTC
j_call: TRBJ2-1
d_call: -
clone_size: few
v_call: TRBV28

cdr3_aa: CSARDQRGGNEQYF
cdr3_nt: TGCAGTGCTAGAGACCAGCGGGGGGGCAACGAGCAGTACTTC
j_call: TRBJ2-7
d_call: TRBD2
clone_size: -
v_call: TRBV20-1

cdr3_aa: CASSQVASTSPLHF
cdr3_nt: TGCGCCAGCAGCCAAGTTGCATCCACTTCACCCCTCCACTTT
j_call: TRBJ1-6
d_call: -
clone_size: -
v_call: TRBV4-1

cdr3_aa: CASRGDGSSYNEQFF
cdr3_nt: TGTGCCAGCAGGGGGGACGGGAGCTCCTACAATGAGCAGTTCTTC
j_call: TRBJ2-1
d_call: -
clone_size: -
v_call: TRBV12-3/TRBV12-4

cdr3_aa: CASSPSASGTYEQYF
cdr3_nt: TGTGCCAGCAGTCCCTCGGCTAGCGGGACTTACGAGCAGTACTTC
j_call: TRBJ2-7
d_call: TRBD2
clone_size: many
v_call: TRBV27

cdr3_aa: CASRRAPLAGANNEQFF
cdr3_nt: TGTGCCAGCAGAAGAGCCCCCTTAGCGGGAGCCAACAATGAGCAGTTCTTC
j_call: TRBJ2-1
d_call: TRBD2
clone_size: many
v_call: TRBV6-2/TRBV6-3

cdr3_aa: CSAPGRAGKYEQYF
cdr3_nt: TGCAGTGCCCCGGGTCGAGCGGGTAAATACGAGCAGTACTTC
j_call: TRBJ2-7
d_call: -
clone_size: -
v_call: TRBV20-1